Listed below are T cell receptor beta chains from one sample, sequenced in a study of monozygotic twins with inflammatory bowel disease. TCRdb reworked the 5' RACE reads into one entry per CDR3 protein, no DNA. Its listing shows 350,000 to 500,000 distinct CDR3 sequences. Sequenced input: blood. The receptors come from a human donor with ulcerative colitis or Crohn's disease, or a healthy co-twin of an affected twin (not recorded which). CDR3s include the opening cysteine and the closing phenylalanine or tryptophan.

>TRBV3-1|TRBJ2-7
CASSQGLGQGEQYF
>TRBV7-6|TRBJ2-6
CASSSTGGGGANVLTF
>TRBV4-1|TRBJ2-7
CASSQGTGYYEQYF
>TRBV7-9|TRBJ2-3
CASSLGVYSTDTQYF
>TRBV28|TRBJ2-1
CASSSNEASSLNEQFF
>TRBV12-3/TRBV12-4|TRBJ2-1
CASSLTGFSYNEQFF
>TRBV7-6|TRBJ1-1
CASSLARTVNTEAFF
>TRBV12-3/TRBV12-4|TRBJ1-2
CASSLVQDYPYGYTF
>TRBV11-3|TRBJ2-3
CASSKRDGTDTQYF
>TRBV7-2|TRBJ2-1
CASSSQLAGGQNEQFF
>TRBV7-6|TRBJ1-5
CASSLGQGPFNPQHF
>TRBV6-1|TRBJ1-4
CASSGTGSLNEKLFF
>TRBV2|TRBJ2-1
CATRSGGYNEQFF
>TRBV4-2|TRBJ2-7
CASSQVAGGNYEQYF
>TRBV30|TRBJ2-4
CAWTQGDIQYF
>TRBV5-1|TRBJ2-7
CASSRDYAYEQYF
>TRBV5-1|TRBJ2-1
CASSPGQLYNEQFF
>TRBV7-9|TRBJ2-3
CASSSERATDTQYF
>TRBV6-1|TRBJ2-2
CASSRAGELFF